Described below is a single T cell receptor beta chain sequence and its context. Its cognate antigen is unknown. The CDR3 extends over 14 amino acids. Germline V gives CDR1 DFQATT, CDR2 SNEGSKA (reference sequence). Trimming removed 1 base from V and 2 bases from J; junction bases left unmatched: 3. The sample originates from a study of T-cell reconstitution after alpha-beta-depleted transplantation in children. Unique molecular identifiers were incorporated during preparation of the TCRbeta library. TCRdb redid the calling of the PCR reads with MiXCR, one entry per CDR3 protein. The sample has hundreds of thousands of distinct CDR3 sequences, 10% to 15% seen once. Study-wide results and limits: Newly made T cells mostly supplied T-cell counts and diversity one year after transplant.

This chain connects TRBV20-1 to TRBJ2-7, with 9 bases that match TRBD2. This specimen was PBMCs, mostly from graft donor cells, taken 360 days after TCRalphabeta/CD19-depleted stem cell transplant. The receptor comes from a male patient aged 10 to 17 who had a stem cell transplant for acute myeloid leukemia, so the T cells may come from the graft donor. CDR3 protein: CSARVASGTYEQYF. The CDR3 DNA reads as TGCAGTGCTAGAGTGGCTAGCGGGACCTACGAGCAGTACTTC.